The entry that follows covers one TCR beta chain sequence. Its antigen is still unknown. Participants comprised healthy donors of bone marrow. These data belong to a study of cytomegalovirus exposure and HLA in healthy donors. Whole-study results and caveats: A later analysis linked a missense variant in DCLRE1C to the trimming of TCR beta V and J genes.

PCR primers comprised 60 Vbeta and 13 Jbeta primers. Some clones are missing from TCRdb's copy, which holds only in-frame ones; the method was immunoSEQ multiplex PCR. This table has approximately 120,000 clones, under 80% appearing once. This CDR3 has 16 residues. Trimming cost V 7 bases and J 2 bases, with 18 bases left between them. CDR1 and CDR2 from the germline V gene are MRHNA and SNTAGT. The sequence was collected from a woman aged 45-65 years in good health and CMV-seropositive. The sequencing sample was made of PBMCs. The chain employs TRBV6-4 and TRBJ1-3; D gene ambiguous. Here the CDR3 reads CASNRGQPAPGNTIYF. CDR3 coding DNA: TGTGCCAGCAATCGGGGTCAGCCCGCGCCTGGAAACACCATATATTTT.